This is a list of T cell receptor beta chains from one sample in a study of cytomegalovirus exposure and HLA in healthy donors. TCRdb's table, derived via immunoSEQ multiplex PCR, lists solely in-frame clones and lacks some. The top ten clones hold about 1.8% of a sample with about 130,000 clones, around 78% of them seen once. Source material: PBMCs. The receptors were gathered from a woman between 40 and 55 years old in good health and CMV-seronegative. The CDR3 runs from the conserved cysteine through the conserved F or W. The D gene is left open where the match is weak. Only some rows state a clone size, as once, few, many or a class for expanded clones.

TRBJ2-5 | TRBD1 | TRBV28 | NA | CASSLVPGQGSETQYF | TGTGCCAGCAGTTTGGTCCCCGGACAGGGATCAGAGACCCAGTACTTC
TRBJ1-3 | NA | TRBV11-2 | NA | CASTPSSGNTIYF | TGTGCCAGCACCCCCAGCTCTGGAAACACCATATATTTT
TRBJ2-2 | NA | TRBV5-4 | NA | CASSLHGVAGELFF | TGTGCCAGCAGCCTACACGGGGTCGCCGGGGAGCTGTTTTTT
TRBJ2-1 | TRBD2 | TRBV5-7 | NA | CASSPPGTSRKDEQFF | TGTGCCAGCAGCCCCCCCGGGACTAGCCGAAAAGATGAGCAGTTCTTC
TRBJ2-3 | NA | TRBV6-5 | NA | CASSYHRPTDTQYF | TGTGCCAGCAGTTACCACAGGCCCACAGATACGCAGTATTTT
TRBJ2-5 | TRBD2 | TRBV6-5 | once | CASSQLAGGAETQYF | TGTGCCAGCAGCCAACTAGCGGGGGGGGCCGAGACCCAGTACTTC
TRBJ2-3 | TRBD1 | TRBV11-2 | NA | CASSLGTSSLQGADTQYF | TGTGCCAGCAGCTTAGGGACGTCGAGTCTACAGGGGGCAGATACGCAGTATTTT
TRBJ1-1 | NA | TRBV5-4 | few | CASSSEMPRKGAFF | TGTGCCAGCAGCTCGGAAATGCCGCGGAAAGGAGCTTTCTTT
TRBJ1-1 | NA | TRBV6-1 | NA | CASSGRGTEAFF | TGTGCCAGCAGCGGCCGGGGCACTGAAGCTTTCTTT
TRBJ2-1 | TRBD2 | TRBV5-1 | NA | CASSLAWGLAGNEQFF | TGCGCCAGCAGCTTGGCCTGGGGACTAGCGGGTAATGAGCAGTTCTTC
TRBJ2-5 | TRBD1 | TRBV27 | NA | CASSSSGGANGETQYF | TGTGCCAGCAGTTCATCAGGGGGCGCGAATGGAGAGACCCAGTACTTC
TRBJ2-7 | NA | TRBV11-1 | NA | CASSLKSYEQYF | TGTGCCAGCAGCTTGAAGTCCTACGAGCAGTACTTC
TRBJ1-1 | TRBD1 | TRBV5-1 | NA | CASSTPGQGWNTEAFF | TGCGCCAGCAGCACACCGGGACAGGGGTGGAACACTGAAGCTTTCTTT
TRBJ1-4 | NA | TRBV11-2 | NA | CASSPPAAAGNEKLFF | TGTGCCAGCAGCCCCCCCGCGGCAGCGGGTAATGAAAAACTGTTTTTT
TRBJ2-7 | NA | TRBV2 | once | CASRVRDTTPYEQYF | TGTGCCAGCAGGGTCAGGGACACTACGCCCTACGAGCAGTACTTC
TRBJ2-7 | TRBD2 | TRBV2 | NA | CASSEGSGRFWEQYF | TGTGCCAGCAGTGAAGGCAGCGGGAGGTTCTGGGAGCAGTACTTC
TRBJ2-2 | TRBD1 | TRBV5-4 | NA | CASSDGDRGRSGELFF | TGTGCCAGCAGCGACGGAGACAGGGGGAGATCCGGGGAGCTGTTTTTT
TRBJ2-5 | NA | TRBV1 | NA | CTSSHEREDQETQYF | TGTACCAGCAGCCATGAGCGGGAAGATCAAGAGACCCAGTACTTC
TRBJ2-1 | NA | TRBV30 | NA | CAWIRTVHEQFF | TGTGCCTGGATCCGGACAGTCCATGAGCAGTTCTTC
TRBJ2-7 | NA | TRBV7-8 | once | CASSLDGGGPYEQYF | TGTGCCAGCAGCTTAGACGGCGGGGGCCCCTACGAGCAGTACTTC
TRBJ1-1 | NA | TRBV28 | NA | CASSLSRGTEAFF | TGTGCCAGCAGTTTATCTAGGGGCACTGAAGCTTTCTTT
TRBJ2-1 | NA | TRBV28 | NA | CASSFSTGSGWNEQFF | TGTGCCAGCAGTTTTTCTACCGGGAGTGGTTGGAATGAGCAGTTCTTC
TRBJ1-2 | TRBD1 | TRBV28 | NA | CASSLTRDRGRLSFGYTF | TGTGCCAGCAGTCTAACCCGGGACAGGGGGCGCCTGAGTTTTGGCTACACCTTC
TRBJ1-1 | NA | TRBV7-9 | NA | CASSLSRGNTEAFF | TGTGCCAGCAGCTTAAGTAGGGGGAACACTGAAGCTTTCTTT
TRBJ1-2 | TRBD1 | TRBV7-3 | few | CASSPSQGGYGYTF | TGTGCCAGCAGCCCTAGTCAGGGGGGATATGGCTACACCTTC
TRBJ2-3 | NA | TRBV9 | NA | CASSDDREDPDTQYF | TGTGCCAGCAGCGACGACAGGGAGGACCCAGATACGCAGTATTTT
TRBJ2-7 | TRBD2 | TRBV7-9 | NA | CASSLLAGGVSSYEQYF | TGTGCCAGCAGCTTATTAGCGGGGGGCGTTAGCTCCTACGAGCAGTACTTC
TRBJ2-1 | TRBD1 | TRBV11-3 | NA | CASSRPGQGAGNEQFF | TGTGCCAGCAGCCGACCGGGACAGGGGGCCGGGAATGAGCAGTTCTTC
TRBJ2-7 | TRBD1 | TRBV7-9 | NA | CASSTGQVVSYEQYF | TGTGCCAGCAGCACAGGACAGGTCGTATCCTACGAGCAGTACTTC
TRBJ2-6 | NA | TRBV11-3 | few | CASSLDHSTPGANGLTF | TGTGCCAGCAGCTTAGATCATTCTACACCTGGGGCCAACGGCCTGACTTTC
TRBJ2-7 | NA | TRBV5-1 | NA | CASSPGTLGYEQYF | TGCGCCAGCAGCCCCGGGACATTGGGGTACGAGCAGTACTTC
TRBJ2-2 | NA | TRBV4-2 | NA | CASSRPRTGTANTGELFF | TGTGCCAGCAGCCGACCACGAACCGGGACTGCAAACACCGGGGAGCTGTTTTTT
TRBJ2-7 | NA | TRBV7-3 | NA | CASSFGGRSYEQYF | TGTGCCAGCAGCTTCGGAGGGCGCTCCTACGAGCAGTACTTC
TRBJ1-5 | NA | TRBV2 | once | CASMGGGLNQPQHF | TGTGCCAGCATGGGGGGAGGTCTCAATCAGCCCCAGCATTTT
TRBJ1-5 | NA | TRBV19 | NA | CASRFGNQPQHF | TGTGCCAGTAGGTTCGGGAATCAGCCCCAGCATTTT
TRBJ2-7 | TRBD1 | TRBV27 | few | CASRYGQDSYEQYF | TGTGCCAGCAGGTACGGACAGGACTCCTACGAGCAGTACTTC
TRBJ1-5 | TRBD1 | TRBV18 | NA | CASSLMRDRGSNQPQHF | TGTGCCAGCTCACTAATGCGGGACAGGGGAAGCAATCAGCCCCAGCATTTT
TRBJ2-5 | NA | TRBV7-9 | few | CASSLATGETQYF | TGTGCCAGCAGCTTAGCAACGGGGGAGACCCAGTACTTC
TRBJ2-5 | TRBD2 | TRBV6-6 | NA | CASSTFGGAKTQYF | TGTGCCAGCAGTACTTTCGGGGGGGCAAAGACCCAGTACTTC
TRBJ2-7 | NA | TRBV5-1 | NA | CASSLAPSAQSYEQYF | TGCGCCAGCAGCTTGGCTCCATCCGCACAGAGCTACGAGCAGTACTTC
TRBJ2-1 | NA | TRBV7-9 | NA | CASSPVKGGGPYNEQFF | TGTGCCAGCAGCCCCGTAAAGGGGGGGGGCCCCTACAATGAGCAGTTCTTC
TRBJ2-1 | NA | TRBV2 | NA | CASSPLGGQFF | TGTGCCAGCAGTCCTCTCGGAGGGCAGTTCTTC
TRBJ2-5 | TRBD1 | TRBV2 | NA | CASSEVPGGETQYF | TGTGCCAGCAGTGAAGTTCCAGGGGGAGAGACCCAGTACTTC
TRBJ1-6 | NA | TRBV6-1 | NA | CAIPNRDMGSSPLHF | TGTGCCATCCCGAACCGGGACATGGGGAGTTCACCCCTCCACTTT
TRBJ1-5 | TRBD1 | TRBV6-1 | NA | CASSRQGAIEQPQHF | TGTGCCAGCAGCAGACAGGGGGCAATTGAACAGCCCCAGCATTTT
TRBJ2-3 | TRBD1 | TRBV27 | NA | CASSLGQGNTDTQYF | TGTGCCAGCAGCCTTGGACAGGGGAACACAGATACGCAGTATTTT
TRBJ2-5 | TRBD2 | TRBV7-2 | NA | CASSLAGGGETQYF | TGTGCCAGCAGCTTAGCGGGGGGGGGTGAGACCCAGTACTTC
TRBJ2-3 | NA | TRBV5-6 | NA | CASSLGTSTDTQYF | TGTGCCAGCAGCTTGGGGACTAGCACAGATACGCAGTATTTT
TRBJ2-7 | NA | TRBV28 | NA | CASSFIFYEQYF | TGTGCCAGCAGTTTTATCTTCTACGAGCAGTACTTC